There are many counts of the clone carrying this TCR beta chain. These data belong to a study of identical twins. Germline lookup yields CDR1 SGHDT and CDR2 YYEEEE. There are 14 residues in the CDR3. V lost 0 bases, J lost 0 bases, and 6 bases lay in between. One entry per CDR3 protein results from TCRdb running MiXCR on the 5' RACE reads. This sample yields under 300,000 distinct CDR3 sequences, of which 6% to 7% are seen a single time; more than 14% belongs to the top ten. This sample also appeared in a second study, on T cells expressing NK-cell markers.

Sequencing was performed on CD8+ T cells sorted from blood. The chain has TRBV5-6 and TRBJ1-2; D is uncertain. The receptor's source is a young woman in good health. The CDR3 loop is CASSLGSANYGYTF. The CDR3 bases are TGTGCCAGCAGCTTGGGCAGCGCTAACTATGGCTACACCTTC. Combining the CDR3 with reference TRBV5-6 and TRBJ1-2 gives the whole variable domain DAGVTQSPTHLIKTRGQQVTLRCSPKSGHDTVSWYQQALGQGPQFIFQYYEEEERQRGNFPDRFSGHQFPNYSSELNVNALLLGDSALYLCASSLGSANYGYTFGSGTRLTVV.